Detailed here is one T cell receptor (beta chain). A few counts support this clone. Which antigen it targets is not known. Base qualities are missing; no much larger clone stands one base away. This sample was included in a study of cytomegalovirus exposure and HLA in healthy donors listed by TCRdb under 2017. About the investigation overall: According to an earlier analysis of a few hundred of the donors, about 180 million T cells yielded 117 million unique TCR beta sequences and 250 to 350 Gb of sequence data. An early release covering roughly 600 HLA-typed donors comprised 250 to 350 gigabases of sequencing data and around 80 million unique TCR sequences. Of the roughly 400 genotyped donors, over 65% fell in the genetic ancestry cluster associated with self-reported Caucasian donors. The study was designed to test whether signatures of past pathogen exposure could be identified by cataloging public T cell receptors. The study profiled the T cell repertoires of fewer than 850 subjects by immunosequencing and related them to cytomegalovirus serostatus. Along with the approximately 700-subject first cohort, a separate validation cohort of over 90 different subjects was used. The study combined high-throughput TCR immunosequencing, statistical association of individual TCRs with disease status, and machine learning to predict cytomegalovirus infection status. To study patterns of TCR occurrence, a later analysis re-analyzed previously published TCR beta repertoires from 666 donors and added high-resolution HLA genotyping. Rather than using new phenotypic data, the later analysis identified candidate immune exposures from TCR beta sequences and from how often those sequences occurred across donors. To decide whether each TCR beta V gene segment behaved as functional or pseudogenic, an earlier analysis of approximately 620 of the donors relied on high-throughput TCR beta sequencing. Alongside the repertoire data, information on donor age, sex, ethnicity and CMV serostatus was compiled. A later genetic analysis took genome-wide SNP genotypes for about 65% of the roughly 670 donors and used that subset as a discovery cohort. Every discovery cohort repertoire had been produced on one sequencing platform. Both class I and class II loci were covered by HLA typing, at four-digit resolution. Typing coverage differed by locus: A, B, C, DRB1 and DQB1 were typed in about 620-640 donors, DQA1 in about 550, DPA1 in 600 to 610, and DPB1 in approximately 450. Because of strong linkage in the cohort, roughly five DR-DQ haplotypes were treated as single units for association and clustering. On average, around 240,000 unique TCR beta nucleotide sequences were sequenced per donor among several hundred genotyped donors of the cohort, with about 17% of those sequences being non-productive.

The study at large found these results: In a later analysis, TCR association rates were found to vary across HLA loci, with the most associated TCRs seen for DRB1 alleles and the fewest for HLA-C alleles. A further reported finding was that TCR beta sequences accurately predicted the HLA-A and HLA-B alleles for most subjects in the first cohort. In an earlier analysis of more than 500 of the donors, most TCR beta V segments appeared in productive rearrangements about 90% or about 30% of the time, broadly matching IMGT annotations. Strong co-occurrence of HLA alleles, especially DR and DQ, made assigning TCR associations to individual alleles difficult. In the study, about 150 TCR beta chains were listed as associated with cytomegalovirus. According to the authors, the approach could potentially be generalized to other disease states and immunological phenotypes. The classifier was reported to diagnose cytomegalovirus status with high specificity and sensitivity in both the original cohort and the validation cohort. The 87-base-pair reads could not distinguish some IMGT-functional V segments, including TRBV6-2 and TRBV6-3, so those segments were excluded. Linkage disequilibrium might explain the correlated functional status among segregating V segments, but an unknown experimental factor could not be ruled out. This cohort had only TCR beta chains sequenced, and the lack of alpha or paired-chain data limited which features could be detected. In a later genetic analysis, fewer N-insertions in productive TCRs were reported among donors in an Asian-associated ancestry cluster than the roughly 670-donor mean. In a later analysis, 15,000 to 20,000 TCR beta sequences were associated with specific HLA alleles at a false discovery rate of 0.05. The presence/absence analyses assumed that sequencing depth was roughly uniform across donors, and that assumption may not be true. HLA typing was unavailable for some donors at each locus, so association tests used only the typed subset. Several of the top co-occurrence clusters appeared to be linked to parvovirus B19, influenza, CMV and Epstein-Barr virus, according to a later analysis. Because counts were too low, seventeen rarely observed V segments, including chromosome 9 orphons, were left out of the earlier analysis of 587 of the donors. A few of the identified cytomegalovirus-associated TCR beta chains were confirmed in vitro to be specific for cytomegalovirus antigens. Most TCR sequences were seen in very few donors, while some public TCRs were found in many individuals. An association between a missense DCLRE1C variant and V-gene and J-gene trimming of TCR beta chains was found in a later genetic analysis and replicated in an independent cohort. In a later analysis, HLA-associated TCR beta chains were found to be more clonally expanded and to have lower generation probabilities than equally common non-associated chains. A cluster of highly shared sequence variants was judged likely to represent a technical artifact of the sequencing pipeline. Most CMV-associated TCR beta chains appeared to be HLA-restricted in a later analysis, and the HLA associations seemed to be driven largely by CMV exposure. CMV serostatus was the only immune exposure information available for the cohort.

The cohort consisted of 600 to 700 healthy bone marrow donors. All cohort members were sampled while nominally healthy, although unrecorded immune exposures were likely present. The donor tested CMV seronegative, placing the donor among the 300 to 450 seronegative members of the cohort. A peripheral blood sample was provided by each donor, and peripheral blood mononuclear cells were used for TCR beta sequencing. The Qiagen DNeasy Blood Extraction Kit was used to extract genomic DNA from the blood cell samples. From its cysteine to its phenylalanine, the CDR3 spans 15 amino acids. Only the CDR3 DNA stays, 45 bases, in frame from base 1. V loses 3 bases at its end and J loses 4 bases; junction bases beyond the gene matches: 7. CDR1 SGHNT and CDR2 YYREEE are derived from the germline V gene (reference sequence). Preparation of the library involved the immunoSEQ multiplex PCR assay. The multiplex PCR relied on a mix of 60 forward primers for TCR Vbeta segments and 13 reverse primers for TCR Jbeta segments. Amplification of the CDR3 region of rearranged TCR beta genes was performed with a multiplex PCR assay on genomic DNA. The amplified TCR beta libraries were sequenced on the Illumina HiSeq System as 87-base-pair reads. The original methods were these. A later analysis tallied roughly 78 million unique TCR beta chains across the roughly 610 repertoires, and around 10 million of those chains were shared by two or more donors. Raw reads were error-corrected and collapsed into unique sequences by a nearest-neighbor algorithm in which closely related sequences were merged to remove PCR and sequencing errors. To assign V, D and J gene segments, CDR3 sequences were aligned to IMGT reference sequences. For a sequence to be retained, a match of at least six nucleotides was required to both a V gene segment and a J gene segment. Rearrangements were called productive when the CDR3 lacked stop codons and stayed in frame with V and J; all others were non-productive. CDR3 was defined by IMGT convention, running from the second conserved V-encoded cysteine to the conserved J-encoded phenylalanine. In an earlier analysis of roughly 580 of the donors, sequences lacking an unambiguous match to a single V gene segment were excluded. In an earlier analysis of approximately 550 of the donors, V segments were called functional above 56.7% productive rearrangements and were called segregating when the between-donor standard deviation exceeded 5%. To diagnose cytomegalovirus status from the catalog of TCR beta chain sequences, a statistical classification framework was built. A later analysis assigned V and J genes by comparing TCR nucleotide sequences with IMGT/GENE-DB human TR gene sequences. In a later analysis, CDR3 sequences and most-parsimonious VDJ recombination scenarios were assigned using the TCRdist pipeline. In a later analysis, each TCR beta chain was defined by its CDR3 amino acid sequence together with its V-gene family, and reads lacking a unique V-gene family were excluded. A later analysis removed 550 to 650 highly shared, low-generation-probability nucleotide sequences to deal with suspected cross-contamination and a sequencing artifact. In a later analysis, a clonal expansion index was calculated for each public chain from normalized within-repertoire ranks of inferred template counts. Generation probabilities in a later analysis came from a VDJ recombination model fitted to out-of-frame rearrangements, and those results were checked against IGoR. In a later analysis, hypergeometric tests were used to score TCR-TCR, TCR-HLA and TCR-CMV co-occurrence, with a repertoire-size bias correction applied to TCR pairs. To estimate false discovery rates, a later analysis permuted the HLA or CMV assignments 20 times. In a later analysis, co-occurring TCRs were grouped with DBSCAN, and TCRdist sequence similarity was added when clustering was performed within HLA-allele-positive subsets. Repertoires with fewer than 30,000 or more than 120,000 public chains, plus five repertoires with anomalous nucleotide sharing, were excluded from co-occurrence clustering. As stored in TCRdb, this immuneACCESS dataset retains in-frame rearrangements with V and J assigned. A fraction of the clones does not appear; measured against another copy, unresolved V genes explain less than half of the discrepancy, and the remainder lacks a known reason. V, J and clone size derive from that table, while D and trimming were established from the DNA sequence. Recorded for this sample are 100,000 to 150,000 clones; nearly 80% of them occurred a single time. The ten largest clones take up 6.3% of the sample.

The sequenced material came from PBMCs. The sequence joins TRBV5-4 to TRBJ1-1; 9 junctional bases match TRBD1. The receptor comes from a woman in her thirties or forties in good health and CMV-seronegative. At the DNA level, the sequence is TGTGCCAGCAGCTACGGGACAGGGTTAAGCACTGAAGCTTTCTTT. The encoded protein is CASSYGTGLSTEAFF.